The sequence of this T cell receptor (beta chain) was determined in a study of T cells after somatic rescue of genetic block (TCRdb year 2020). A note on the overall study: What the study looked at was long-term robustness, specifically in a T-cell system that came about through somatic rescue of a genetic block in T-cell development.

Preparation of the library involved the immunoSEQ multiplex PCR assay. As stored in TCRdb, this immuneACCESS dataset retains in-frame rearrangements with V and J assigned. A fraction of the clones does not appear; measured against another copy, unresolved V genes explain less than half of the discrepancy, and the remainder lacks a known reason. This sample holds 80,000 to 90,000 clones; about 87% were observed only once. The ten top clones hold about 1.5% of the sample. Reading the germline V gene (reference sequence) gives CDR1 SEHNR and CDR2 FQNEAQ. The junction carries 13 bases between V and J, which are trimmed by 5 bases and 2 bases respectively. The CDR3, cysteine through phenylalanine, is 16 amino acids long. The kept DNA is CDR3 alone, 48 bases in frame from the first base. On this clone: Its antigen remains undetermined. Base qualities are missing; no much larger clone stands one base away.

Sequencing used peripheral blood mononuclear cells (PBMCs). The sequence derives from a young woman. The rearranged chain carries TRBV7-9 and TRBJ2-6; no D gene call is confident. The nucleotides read TGTGCCAGCAGCCCCGACCTAGTGGCTGGGGCCAACGTCCTGACTTTC. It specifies CASSPDLVAGANVLTF.